This TCR beta chain was documented in a study of blood T cell repertoires in COVID-19. Study-wide context: Some COVID-19 samples were acute and others convalescent; all came from the United States, Italy and Spain. PBMCs, B-cell-depleted T cells, or T cells provided the cDNA or gDNA that made up the material.

In the authors' methods: Reference gene primer amplification yielded estimated nucleated cell counts. Sequencing was performed with immunoSEQ multiplex PCR; in TCRdb, only in-frame clones are kept and a portion is missing. D and trimming come from the DNA, and the V and J calls and clone size come from that table. The data show some 100,000 clones, roughly nine tenths seen once. Looked up from germline, CDR1 is SGHVS and CDR2 is FNYEAQ. The CDR3 contains 13 residues. V shed 8 bases and J 5 bases; nucleotides not matched to a gene: 5. Sequencing was carried out using peripheral blood. The V and J genes are TRBV7-6 and TRBJ2-7; 11 positions agree with TRBD1. The origin of this receptor is a woman older than 75 with active COVID-19. This CDR3 reads CASGGQGGNEQYF. The CDR3 DNA is TGTGCCAGCGGGGGACAGGGGGGGAACGAGCAGTACTTC.